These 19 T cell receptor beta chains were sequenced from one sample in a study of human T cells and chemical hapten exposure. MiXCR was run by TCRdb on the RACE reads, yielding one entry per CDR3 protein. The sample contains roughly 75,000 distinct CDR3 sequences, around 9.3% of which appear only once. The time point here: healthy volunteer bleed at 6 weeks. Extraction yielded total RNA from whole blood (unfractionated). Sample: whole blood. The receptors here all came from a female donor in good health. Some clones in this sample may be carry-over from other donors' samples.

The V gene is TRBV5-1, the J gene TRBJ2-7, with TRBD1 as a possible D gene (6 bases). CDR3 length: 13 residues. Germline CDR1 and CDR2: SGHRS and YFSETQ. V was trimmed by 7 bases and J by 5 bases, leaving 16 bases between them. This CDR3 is CASHNGPGDEQYF. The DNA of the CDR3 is TGCGCCAGCCACAATGGACCAGGGGACGAGCAGTACTTC.

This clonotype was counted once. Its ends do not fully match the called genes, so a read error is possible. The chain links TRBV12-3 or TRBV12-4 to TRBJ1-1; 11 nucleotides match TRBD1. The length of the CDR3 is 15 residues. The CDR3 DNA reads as TGTACCAGCAGTAGGACAGGGGGCGCAGACACTGAAGCTTTCTTT. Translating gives CTSSRTGGADTEAFF.

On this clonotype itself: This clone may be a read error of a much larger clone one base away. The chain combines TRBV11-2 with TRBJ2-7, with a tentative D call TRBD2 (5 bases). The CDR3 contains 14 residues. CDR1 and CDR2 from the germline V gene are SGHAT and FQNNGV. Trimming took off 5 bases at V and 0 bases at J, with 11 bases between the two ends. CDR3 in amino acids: CASSIGAVSYEQYF. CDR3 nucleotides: TGTGCCAGCAGCATCGGAGCGGTCTCCTACGAGCAGTACTTC.

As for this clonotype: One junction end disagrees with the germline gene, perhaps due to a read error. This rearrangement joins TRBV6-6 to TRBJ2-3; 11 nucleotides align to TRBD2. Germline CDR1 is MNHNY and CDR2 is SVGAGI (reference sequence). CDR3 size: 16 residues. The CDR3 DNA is TGTGCCAACAGTTTGCCACTAGCGGGGGGCACAGATACGCAGTATTTT. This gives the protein CANSLPLAGGTDTQYF.

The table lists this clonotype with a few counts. The CDR3, as DNA: TGCAGTGCTAGAGGAACTAGCGGGGGGGTGTCAGATACGCAGTATTTT. This encodes CSARGTSGGVSDTQYF. The chain couples TRBV20-1 to TRBJ2-3, with 13 bases aligning to TRBD2. CDR1 and CDR2 from the germline V gene are DFQATT and SNEGSKA (reference sequence). The CDR3 has 16 amino acids. V lost 1 base, J lost 4 bases, and 5 bases stayed unmatched.

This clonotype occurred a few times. In DNA form, the CDR3 reads TGTGCCAGCAGCTTCAGCAGGGGCGGACGCGAAAAACTGTTTTTT. This gives the protein CASSFSRGGREKLFF. This chain links TRBV11-2 with TRBJ1-4; D possibly corresponds to TRBD1 (6 bases). The CDR3 sequence is 15 residues long. Per the germline V gene, CDR1 is SGHAT and CDR2 is FQNNGV. The V gene lost 3 bases and the J gene lost 8 bases, with 16 bases spanning the gap.

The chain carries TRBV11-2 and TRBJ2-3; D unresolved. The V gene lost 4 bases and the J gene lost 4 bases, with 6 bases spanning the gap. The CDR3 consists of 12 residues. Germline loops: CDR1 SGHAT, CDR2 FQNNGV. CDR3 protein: CASSSLADTQYF. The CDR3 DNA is TGTGCCAGCAGCTCTCTCGCAGATACGCAGTATTTT.

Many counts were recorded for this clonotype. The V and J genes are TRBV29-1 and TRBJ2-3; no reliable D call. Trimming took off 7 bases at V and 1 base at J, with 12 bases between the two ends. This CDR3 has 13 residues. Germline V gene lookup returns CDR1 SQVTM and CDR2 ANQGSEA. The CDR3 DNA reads TGCAGCGCCGAGGTGGCCGGCACAGATACGCAGTATTTT. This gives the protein CSAEVAGTDTQYF.

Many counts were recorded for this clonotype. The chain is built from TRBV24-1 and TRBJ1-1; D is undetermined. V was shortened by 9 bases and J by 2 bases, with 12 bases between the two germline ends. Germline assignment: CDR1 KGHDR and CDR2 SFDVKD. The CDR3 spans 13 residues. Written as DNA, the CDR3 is TGTGCCACCTCCACGGGGAGAAACACTGAAGCTTTCTTT. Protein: CATSTGRNTEAFF.

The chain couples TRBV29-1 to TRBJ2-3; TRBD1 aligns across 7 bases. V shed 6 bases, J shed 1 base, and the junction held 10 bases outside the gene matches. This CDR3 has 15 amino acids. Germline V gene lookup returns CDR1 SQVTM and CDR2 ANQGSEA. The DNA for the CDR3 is TGCAGCGTAACGCCGGGACAGATAGGCACAGATACGCAGTATTTT. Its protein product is CSVTPGQIGTDTQYF.

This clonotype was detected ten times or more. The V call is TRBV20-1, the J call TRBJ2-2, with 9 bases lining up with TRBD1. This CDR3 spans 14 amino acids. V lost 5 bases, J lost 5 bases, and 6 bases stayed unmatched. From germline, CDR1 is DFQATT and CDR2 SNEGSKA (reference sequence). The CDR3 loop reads CSAQAGTGTGELFF. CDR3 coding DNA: TGCAGTGCTCAAGCCGGGACAGGGACCGGGGAGCTGTTTTTT.

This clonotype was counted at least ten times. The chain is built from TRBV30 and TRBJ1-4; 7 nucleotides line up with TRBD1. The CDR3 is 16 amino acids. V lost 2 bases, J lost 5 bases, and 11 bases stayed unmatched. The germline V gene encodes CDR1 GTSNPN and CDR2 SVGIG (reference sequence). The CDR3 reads CAWSPLPTGKNEKLFF. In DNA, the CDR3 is TGTGCCTGGAGTCCCTTGCCGACAGGGAAGAATGAAAAACTGTTTTTT.

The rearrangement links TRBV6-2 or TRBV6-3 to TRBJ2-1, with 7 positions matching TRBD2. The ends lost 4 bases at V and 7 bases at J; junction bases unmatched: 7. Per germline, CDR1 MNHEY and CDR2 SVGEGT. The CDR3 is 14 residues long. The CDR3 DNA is TGTGCCAGCAGTTGGGGCGAGGGAGGGAATGAGCAGTTCTTC. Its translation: CASSWGEGGNEQFF.

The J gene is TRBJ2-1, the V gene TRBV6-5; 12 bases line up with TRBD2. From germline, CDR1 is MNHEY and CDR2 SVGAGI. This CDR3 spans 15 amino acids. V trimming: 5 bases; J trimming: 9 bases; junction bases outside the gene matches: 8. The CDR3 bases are TGTGCCAGCAGTCCTCTAGCGGGGGGGCAGGGTGAGCAGTTCTTC. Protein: CASSPLAGGQGEQFF.

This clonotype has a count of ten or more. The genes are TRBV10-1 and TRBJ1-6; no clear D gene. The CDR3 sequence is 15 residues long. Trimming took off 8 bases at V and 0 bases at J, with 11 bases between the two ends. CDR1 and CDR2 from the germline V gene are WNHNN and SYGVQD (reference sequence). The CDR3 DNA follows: TGCGCCAGCGGATTTAGTGGCTCCTATAATTCACCCCTCCACTTT. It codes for CASGFSGSYNSPLHF.

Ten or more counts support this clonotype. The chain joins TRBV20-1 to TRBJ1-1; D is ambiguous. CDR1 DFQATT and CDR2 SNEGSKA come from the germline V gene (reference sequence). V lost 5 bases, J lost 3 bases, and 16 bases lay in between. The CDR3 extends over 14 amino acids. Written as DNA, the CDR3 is TGCAGTGCTGGGGTGGCAGAAACCCACACTGAAGCTTTCTTT. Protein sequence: CSAGVAETHTEAFF.

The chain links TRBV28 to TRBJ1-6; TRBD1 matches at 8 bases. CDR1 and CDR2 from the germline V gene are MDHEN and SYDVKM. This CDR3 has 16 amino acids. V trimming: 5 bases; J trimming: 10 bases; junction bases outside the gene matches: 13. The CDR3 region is CASSERPGGLNSPLHF. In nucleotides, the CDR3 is TGTGCCAGCAGTGAACGCCCAGGGGGCCTAAACTCACCCCTCCACTTT.

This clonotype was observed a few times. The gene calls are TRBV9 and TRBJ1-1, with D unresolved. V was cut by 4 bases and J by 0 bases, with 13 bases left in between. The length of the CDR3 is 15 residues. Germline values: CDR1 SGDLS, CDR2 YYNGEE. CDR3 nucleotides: TGTGCCAGCAGCCCCCCACCGGGATTGAACACTGAAGCTTTCTTT. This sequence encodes CASSPPPGLNTEAFF.

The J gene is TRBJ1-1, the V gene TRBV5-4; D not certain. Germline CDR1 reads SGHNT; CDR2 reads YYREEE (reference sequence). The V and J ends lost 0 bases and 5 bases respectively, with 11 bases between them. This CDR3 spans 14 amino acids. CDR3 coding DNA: TGTGCCAGCAGCTTGGTCGGGGAAGGGACTGAAGCTTTCTTT. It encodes CASSLVGEGTEAFF.